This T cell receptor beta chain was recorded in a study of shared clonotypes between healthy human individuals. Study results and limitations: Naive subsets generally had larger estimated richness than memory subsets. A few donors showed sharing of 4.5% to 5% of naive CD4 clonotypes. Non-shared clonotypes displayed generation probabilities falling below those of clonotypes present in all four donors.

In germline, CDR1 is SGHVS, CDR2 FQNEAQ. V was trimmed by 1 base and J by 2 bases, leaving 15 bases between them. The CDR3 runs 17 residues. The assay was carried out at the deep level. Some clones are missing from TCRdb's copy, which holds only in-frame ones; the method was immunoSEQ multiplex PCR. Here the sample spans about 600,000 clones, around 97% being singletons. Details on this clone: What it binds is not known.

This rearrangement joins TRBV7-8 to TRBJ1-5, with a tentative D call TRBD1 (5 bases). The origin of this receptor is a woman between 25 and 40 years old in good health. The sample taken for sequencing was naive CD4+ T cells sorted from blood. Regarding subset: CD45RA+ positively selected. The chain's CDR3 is CASSLVVGGDGNQPQHF. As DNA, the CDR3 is TGTGCCAGCAGCTTAGTAGTAGGAGGGGATGGCAATCAGCCCCAGCATTTT.